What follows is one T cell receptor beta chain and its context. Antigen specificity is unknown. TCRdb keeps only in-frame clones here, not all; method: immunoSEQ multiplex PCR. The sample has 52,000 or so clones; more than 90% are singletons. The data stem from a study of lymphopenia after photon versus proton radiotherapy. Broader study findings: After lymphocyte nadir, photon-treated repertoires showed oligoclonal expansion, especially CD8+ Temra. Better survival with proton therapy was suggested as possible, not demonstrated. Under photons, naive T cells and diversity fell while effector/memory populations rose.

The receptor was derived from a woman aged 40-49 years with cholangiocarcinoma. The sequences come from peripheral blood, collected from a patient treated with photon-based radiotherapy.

CDR3 nucleotides: TGTGCCAGCAGCCATCGGGGAGGAGGGGTGTACGAGCAGTACTTC. Translation gives CASSHRGGGVYEQYF. The chain joins TRBV6-6 to TRBJ2-7, with a weak D call TRBD2 (6 bases). CDR1 MNHNY and CDR2 SVGAGI come from the germline V gene (reference sequence). V was clipped by 6 bases and J by 4 bases, with 19 bases between them. There are 15 residues in the CDR3.